The entry below gives a single T cell receptor (beta chain) sequence along with its context. The table came from immunoSEQ multiplex PCR; TCRdb's copy has only in-frame clones and leaves some out. The sample has 60,000 to 65,000 clones, approximately 79% seen once. This sample is drawn from a study of blood T cell repertoires in COVID-19. On the study more broadly: Collection of acute and convalescent COVID-19 samples took place in the United States, Italy and Spain.

CDR1 and CDR2 (germline): SGHTA, FQGNSA. The CDR3 consists of 15 residues. Trimming cost V 2 bases and J 0 bases; bases outside gene matches: 1. This TCR derives from a man aged 55 to 70 with acute or convalescent COVID-19. This chain joins TRBV7-2 and TRBJ2-7; 10 nucleotides agree with TRBD2. The material sequenced was peripheral blood. For the CDR3, the DNA is TGTGCCAGCAGCTTAATAGCGGGAGGCTCCTACGAGCAGTACTTC. Protein sequence: CASSLIAGGSYEQYF.